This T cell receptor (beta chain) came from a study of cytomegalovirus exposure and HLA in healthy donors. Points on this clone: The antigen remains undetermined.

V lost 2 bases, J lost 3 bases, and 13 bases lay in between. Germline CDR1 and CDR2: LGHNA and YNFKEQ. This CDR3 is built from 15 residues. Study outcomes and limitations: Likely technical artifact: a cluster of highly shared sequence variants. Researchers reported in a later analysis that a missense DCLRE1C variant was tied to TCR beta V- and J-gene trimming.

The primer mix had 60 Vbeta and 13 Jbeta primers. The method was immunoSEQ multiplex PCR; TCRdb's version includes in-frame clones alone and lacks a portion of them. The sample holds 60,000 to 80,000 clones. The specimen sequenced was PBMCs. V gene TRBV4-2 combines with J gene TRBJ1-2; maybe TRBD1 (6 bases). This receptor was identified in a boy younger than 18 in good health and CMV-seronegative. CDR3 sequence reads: CASSQSLRQDYGYTF. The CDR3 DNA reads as TGTGCCAGCAGCCAATCCCTCCGACAGGACTATGGCTACACCTTC.